This T cell receptor beta chain was recovered during a study of blood T cell repertoires in COVID-19. Clones were read by immunoSEQ multiplex PCR, and TCRdb kept only the in-frame ones, dropping some. Of 150,000 to 200,000 clones listed, roughly 77% are singletons. J gave up 4 bases and V 5 bases, and 7 bases lay outside the gene matches. Germline V gene data show CDR1 as SEHNR and CDR2 as FQNEAQ (reference sequence). The CDR3 runs to 15 residues. This sequence originates from a woman aged 45-65 years with acute COVID-19. V gene TRBV7-9 combines with J gene TRBJ1-1; 10 bases are shared with TRBD1. The sample taken for sequencing was PBMCs or T cells enriched from blood (not recorded which). The CDR3 sequence is CASSADRGRGTEAFF. The CDR3 DNA reads as TGTGCCAGCAGCGCCGACAGGGGGCGCGGCACTGAAGCTTTCTTT.